The rows below give T cell receptor beta chains drawn from one sample of a study of a mutant IDH1 vaccine in newly diagnosed glioma. Clones were sequenced by immunoSEQ multiplex PCR, and TCRdb holds only the in-frame ones, with some missing. This sample has tens of thousands of clones, with approximately 90% found just once. The sequencing used PBMCs, collected from a glioma patient treated with radiotherapy, temozolomide or both. The receptors derive from a woman aged 40 to 49 with glioma. Each CDR3 is given without its conserved first and last residue. Clone size is stated in some rows and not others, as once, few, many or a class when expanded.

V: TRBV7-2
J: TRBJ2-1
size: -
CDR3: ASRPRGAGNNEQF

V: TRBV25-1
J: TRBJ2-5
size: -
CDR3: ASGRGQETQY

V: TRBV2
J: TRBJ2-7
size: once
CDR3: ASREQATGTHYEQY

V: TRBV2
J: TRBJ2-3
size: -
CDR3: ASRKRTGGGDTQY

V: TRBV19
J: TRBJ2-7
size: -
CDR3: ASSISSQGSYEQY

V: TRBV4-3
J: TRBJ2-1
size: -
CDR3: ASSERMASYNEQF

V: TRBV4-1
J: TRBJ2-7
size: -
CDR3: ASSLGTSGIYEQY

V: TRBV5-1
J: TRBJ1-2
size: -
CDR3: ASSLVVGARGYT

V: TRBV5-5
J: TRBJ2-1
size: -
CDR3: ASSSLTGGNEQF

V: TRBV18
J: TRBJ2-5
size: -
CDR3: ASSKTGAETQY

V: TRBV18
J: TRBJ1-1
size: -
CDR3: ASSPGSDRMNTEAF

V: TRBV7-9
J: TRBJ1-4
size: -
CDR3: ASSWPSTTNEKLF

V: TRBV5-1
J: TRBJ1-2
size: -
CDR3: ASSAKGVGYT